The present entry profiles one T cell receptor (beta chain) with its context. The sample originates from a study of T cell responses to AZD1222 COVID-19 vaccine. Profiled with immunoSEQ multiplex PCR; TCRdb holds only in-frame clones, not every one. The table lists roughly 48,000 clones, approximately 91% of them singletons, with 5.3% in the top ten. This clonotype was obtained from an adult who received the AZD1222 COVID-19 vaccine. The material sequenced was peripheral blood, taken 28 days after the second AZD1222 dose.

The CDR3 sequence: CASSQDSGIGTEAFF. CDR3 nucleotide sequence: TGTGCCAGCAGCCAAGACTCGGGAATAGGGACTGAAGCTTTCTTT. The chain uses TRBV3-1 (or the pseudogene TRBV3-2) and TRBJ1-1; D not resolved. The V end was cut by 0 bases, the J end by 5 bases, with 13 bases between. CDR1 and CDR2 from the germline V gene are LGHDT and YNNKEL (reference sequence). The CDR3 loop spans 15 amino acids.